This T cell receptor (beta chain) was obtained from a study of cytomegalovirus exposure and HLA in healthy donors. The CDR3 sequence is 15 residues long. The V segment lost 4 bases and the J segment 2 bases; nucleotides outside the gene matches: 6. The germline V gene has CDR1 SGDLS and CDR2 YYNGEE. PCR was performed using 60 Vbeta and 13 Jbeta primers. The method was immunoSEQ multiplex PCR; TCRdb's version includes in-frame clones alone and lacks a portion of them. The sample has about 120,000 clones, 9.5% seen once; the top ten hold approximately 3%. This receptor was taken from a man aged 25-45 years in good health and CMV-seronegative. What was sequenced was PBMCs. The chain recombines TRBV9 with TRBJ2-7, with TRBD1 matching 10 bases. CDR3 protein: CASSLSGQGAYEQYF. CDR3 sequence (DNA): TGTGCCAGCAGCCTCTCTGGACAGGGGGCCTACGAGCAGTACTTC.